One sample yielded the 25 T cell receptor beta chains listed below, sequenced in a study of T cell responses to AZD1222 COVID-19 vaccine. TCRdb keeps only in-frame clones here, not all; method: immunoSEQ multiplex PCR. The table lists 150,000 to 200,000 clones, over 80% of them singletons. The sequenced sample was peripheral blood, obtained 28 days after the second dose of the MenACWY control vaccine. These receptors were taken from an adult who received the MenACWY meningococcal vaccine as a control.

This chain links TRBV18 with TRBJ2-1, with D possibly matching TRBD1 (6 bases). With 2 bases removed from V and 8 bases from J, the gap between germline ends came to 22 bases. The CDR3 loop spans 17 amino acids. The germline V gene has CDR1 KGHSH and CDR2 LQKENI. CDR3 protein: CASSPSNAPRKGDEQFF. CDR3 DNA: TGTGCCAGCTCACCAAGTAACGCCCCACGGAAGGGGGATGAGCAGTTCTTC.

V gene TRBV7-2 combines with J gene TRBJ2-7; 14 positions match TRBD2. The V and J ends lost 5 bases and 3 bases, in that order; junction bases with no gene match: 12. This CDR3 is 18 amino acids long. Germline V gene data show CDR1 as SGHTA and CDR2 as FQGNSA. CDR3 loop: CASSPWGLAGERNYEQYF. DNA for the CDR3: TGTGCCAGCAGCCCTTGGGGACTAGCGGGAGAGAGGAACTACGAGCAGTACTTC.

The chain uses TRBV6-5 and TRBJ2-5; D is uncertain. There are 16 residues in the CDR3. From germline, CDR1 is MNHEY and CDR2 SVGAGI. Trimming took 0 bases from V and 5 from J, leaving 16 bases between them. CDR3 sequence reads: CASSYSVSLGPETQYF. CDR3 bases: TGTGCCAGCAGTTACTCGGTGTCTCTAGGGCCCGAGACCCAGTACTTC.

This chain links TRBV7-6 with TRBJ1-1, with 7 nucleotides matching TRBD1. Germline V gives CDR1 SGHVS, CDR2 FNYEAQ. This CDR3 comprises 16 residues. V was clipped by 5 bases and J by 0 bases; unmatched bases: 9. CDR3 DNA sequence: TGTGCCAGCAGCCCGGGGGACAGCCTTCTGAACACTGAAGCTTTCTTT. Translating gives CASSPGDSLLNTEAFF.

The chain combines TRBV3-1 (or the pseudogene TRBV3-2) with TRBJ1-2; D possibly corresponds to TRBD1 (6 bases). The germline V gene has CDR1 LGHDT and CDR2 YNNKEL (reference sequence). Trimming stripped 4 bases from V and 0 bases from J, with 21 bases between. The CDR3 sequence is 18 residues long. CDR3 in DNA: TGTGCCAGCAGCCTCACTGCGGCTAACAGGGATCCTAACTATGGCTACACCTTC. The encoded protein is CASSLTAANRDPNYGYTF.

The genes are TRBV5-1 and TRBJ1-6; TRBD1 matches 10 bases. Germline CDR1 and CDR2: SGHRS and YFSETQ. CDR3 length: 17 residues. After removal of 4 bases from V and 7 bases from J, the junction contained 11 bases not matched to a gene. CDR3 sequence reads: CASSPSLGQGRNSPLHF. CDR3 DNA sequence: TGCGCCAGCAGCCCCAGCCTGGGACAGGGGAGAAATTCACCCCTCCACTTT.

This clone has a single count. The J gene is TRBJ1-4, the V gene TRBV7-2; D is unclear. From germline, CDR1 is SGHTA and CDR2 FQGNSA. Trimming stripped 1 base from V and 7 bases from J, with 4 bases between. The CDR3 runs 12 residues. DNA of the CDR3: TGTGCCAGCAGCTTAGGGTCTGAAAAACTGTTTTTT. It is translated as CASSLGSEKLFF.

Remarks on this clone: At the DNA level, this CDR3 is encoded by other sequences in the same sample as well. This chain uses TRBV30 with TRBJ1-5; D is undetermined. The CDR3 is 14 amino acids. Germline V gene data show CDR1 as GTSNPN and CDR2 as SVGIG (reference sequence). V lost 0 bases and J 1 base, leaving 7 bases between the germline ends. DNA of the CDR3: TGTGCCTGGAGTGTACTAACAAGCAATCAGCCCCAGCATTTT. Its protein is CAWSVLTSNQPQHF.

The chain joins TRBV19 to TRBJ2-3; 10 bases are shared with TRBD1. The germline CDR1 and CDR2 sequences are LNHDA and SQIVND (reference sequence). This CDR3 comprises 15 residues. After removal of 6 bases from V and 4 bases from J, the junction contained 7 bases not matched to a gene. The chain's CDR3 is CASSPGQGIADTQYF. The CDR3 DNA sequence: TGTGCCAGTAGCCCGGGACAGGGGATCGCAGATACGCAGTATTTT.

The chain uses TRBV14 and TRBJ2-7; the D is unclear. The CDR3 has 15 residues. Looked up from germline, CDR1 is SGHDN and CDR2 is FVKESK. V shed 0 bases and J shed 0 bases, with 9 bases lying between them. The DNA of the CDR3 is TGTGCCAGCAGCCAAGAACCGGTTAGCTCCTACGAGCAGTACTTC. This codes for CASSQEPVSSYEQYF.

CDR3 coding DNA: TGTGCCAGCAGACCACAGGGGAGGGAGCTGTTTTTT. Translated: CASRPQGRELFF. This chain connects TRBV6-5 to TRBJ2-2, with TRBD1 matching over 7 bases. V gave up 6 bases and J gave up 9 bases; unmatched junction bases: 4. There are 12 residues in the CDR3. Germline V gives CDR1 MNHEY, CDR2 SVGAGI.

The rearrangement links TRBV6-5 to TRBJ1-2; D might be TRBD1 (5 bases). The CDR3 consists of 13 residues. From germline, CDR1 is MNHEY and CDR2 SVGAGI. V was cut by 6 bases and J by 4 bases, with 12 bases left in between. CDR3 loop: CASRLQESYGYTF. DNA for the CDR3: TGTGCCAGCAGATTACAGGAGAGCTATGGCTACACCTTC.

The CDR3 DNA is TGTGCCAGCAGTAAGGGTAGCGGTTTTCAAGAGACCCAGTACTTC. Its protein is CASSKGSGFQETQYF. V and J are TRBV7-2 and TRBJ2-5; the D gene is possibly TRBD2 (6 bases). This CDR3 contains 15 residues. V lost 6 bases, J lost 2 bases, and 16 bases lay in between. CDR1 SGHTA and CDR2 FQGNSA come from the germline V gene.

The table lists this clone with a count of one. Other DNA sequences in this sample translate to the same CDR3. The gene calls are TRBV18 and TRBJ2-7; D possibly uses TRBD1 or TRBD2 (5 bases each). The ends were cut back, 3 bases at V and 1 base at J, with 10 bases in the middle. Germline lookup yields CDR1 KGHSH and CDR2 LQKENI. The CDR3 spans 14 residues. CDR3 nucleotide sequence: TGTGCCAGCTCACCCGGGACGGCATCCTACGAGCAGTACTTC. Translating gives CASSPGTASYEQYF.

This chain uses TRBV6-2 or TRBV6-3 with TRBJ2-7, with TRBD2 matching 8 bases. After removal of 3 bases from V and 2 bases from J, the junction contained 6 bases not matched to a gene. Per germline, CDR1 MNHEY and CDR2 SVGEGT. The CDR3 totals 15 residues. The CDR3, as DNA: TGTGCCAGCAGTTATGGACTAGCCGCGACCTACGAGCAGTACTTC. This sequence encodes CASSYGLAATYEQYF.

The chain combines TRBV15 with TRBJ2-1; D possibly corresponds to TRBD1 (5 bases). The length of the CDR3 is 16 residues. Between the trimmed V and J ends, which lost 0 bases and 0 bases, there was a span of 9 bases. CDR1 LNHNV and CDR2 YYDKDF come from the germline V gene (reference sequence). CDR3 DNA: TGTGCCACCAGCAGAGACCTCAGGGTCTCCTACAATGAGCAGTTCTTC. This codes for CATSRDLRVSYNEQFF.

This chain links TRBV19 with TRBJ1-5; D ambiguous. The V gene lost 3 bases and the J gene lost 5 bases, with 8 bases spanning the gap. CDR3 length equals 13 residues. Per germline, CDR1 LNHDA and CDR2 SQIVND (reference sequence). CDR3 DNA: TGTGCCAGTAGTATTGGAGTTGATCAGCCCCAGCATTTT. This sequence encodes CASSIGVDQPQHF.

The gene calls are TRBV18 and TRBJ2-3, with 16 bases that match TRBD2. The V and J ends lost 1 base and 3 bases, in that order; junction bases with no gene match: 16. Germline lookup yields CDR1 KGHSH and CDR2 LQKENI. This CDR3 is 22 amino acids long. The CDR3 loop reads CASSPQTGGLAGGPFLTDTQYF. Here the CDR3 DNA reads TGTGCCAGCTCACCACAAACCGGGGGACTAGCGGGAGGGCCTTTTCTGACAGATACGCAGTATTTT. The variable domain in full, with the rest retrieved from reference TRBV18 and TRBJ2-3, is NAGVMQNPRHLVRRRGQEARLRCSPMKGHSHVYWYRQLPEEGLKFMVYLQKENIIDESGMPKERFSAEFPKEGPSILRIQQVVRGDSAAYFCASSPQTGGLAGGPFLTDTQYFGPGTRLTVL.

V usage is TRBV7-2 and J usage is TRBJ1-6; D might be TRBD1 (5 bases). The germline V gene encodes CDR1 SGHTA and CDR2 FQGNSA. This CDR3 is built from 16 residues. V lost 2 bases to trimming and J lost 5 bases, with 13 bases between them. This chain's CDR3 is CASSLSGRDHNSPLHF. The CDR3 DNA reads TGTGCCAGCAGCTTATCAGGCAGGGACCATAATTCACCCCTCCACTTT.

V and J are TRBV5-4 and TRBJ2-4; 12 nucleotides align to TRBD1. From germline, CDR1 is SGHNT and CDR2 YYREEE (reference sequence). V was clipped by 0 bases and J by 0 bases; unmatched bases: 10. The CDR3 runs to 20 residues. This CDR3 reads CASSLGMGTGGPLAKNIQYF. Here the CDR3 DNA reads TGTGCCAGCAGCTTGGGGATGGGGACAGGGGGCCCTTTAGCCAAAAACATTCAGTACTTC.

This clone was seen only once. The J gene is TRBJ2-1, the V gene TRBV19; D may be TRBD2 (5 bases). The CDR3 runs 15 residues. The germline gives CDR1 LNHDA, CDR2 SQIVND (reference sequence). CDR3 DNA: TGTGCTAGTGGGGAGTTAGCCGGGCCCTACAATGAGCAGTTCTTC. This codes for CASGELAGPYNEQFF. Full variable domain (missing parts from reference TRBV19 and TRBJ2-1): DGGITQSPKYLFRKEGQNVTLSCEQNLNHDAMYWYRQDPGQGLRLIYYSQIVNDFQKGDIAEGYSVSREKKESFPLTVTSAQKNPTAFYLCASGELAGPYNEQFFGPGTRLTVL.

The chain carries TRBV3-1 (or the pseudogene TRBV3-2) and TRBJ2-1, with TRBD1 identical over 8 bases. The CDR3 extends over 13 amino acids. J was trimmed by 5 bases and V by 8 bases; bases with no gene match: 5. Germline V gives CDR1 LGHDT, CDR2 YNNKEL (reference sequence). DNA for the CDR3: TGTGCCAGCGACCCAGGGGGCCACAATGAGCAGTTCTTC. It codes for CASDPGGHNEQFF.

CDR3 residues: CASSQEFGGVTDTQYF. In DNA form, the CDR3 reads TGCGCCAGCAGCCAAGAGTTTGGGGGAGTTACAGATACGCAGTATTTT. The chain uses TRBV4-3 and TRBJ2-3, with D perhaps TRBD1 or TRBD2 (5 bases each). With 0 bases removed from V and 3 bases from J, the gap between germline ends came to 13 bases. CDR1 and CDR2 (germline): LGHNA, YSLEER. The CDR3 sequence is 16 residues long.

J is TRBJ1-5 and V is TRBV11-2; D might be TRBD1 (6 bases). With 4 bases removed from V and 8 bases from J, the gap between germline ends came to 12 bases. The germline V gene has CDR1 SGHAT and CDR2 FQNNGV. The CDR3 loop spans 13 amino acids. This CDR3 reads CASSSQGAEPQHF. The DNA for the CDR3 is TGTGCCAGCAGCTCACAGGGTGCGGAGCCCCAGCATTTT.

The V gene is TRBV18, the J gene TRBJ1-2, with 12 bases identical to TRBD1. The CDR3 loop spans 16 amino acids. Germline V CDR1 and CDR2: KGHSH, LQKENI. The trim removed 6 bases at V and 5 bases at J, leaving 10 bases unmatched. The CDR3 loop reads CASSPGQGAMGYGYTF. Here the CDR3 DNA reads TGTGCCAGCTCCCCGGGACAGGGGGCGATGGGGTATGGCTACACCTTC. Supplemented by reference TRBV18 and TRBJ1-2, the full variable domain reads NAGVMQNPRHLVRRRGQEARLRCSPMKGHSHVYWYRQLPEEGLKFMVYLQKENIIDESGMPKERFSAEFPKEGPSILRIQQVVRGDSAAYFCASSPGQGAMGYGYTFGSGTRLTVV.